This T cell receptor beta chain was observed in a study of cytomegalovirus exposure and HLA in healthy donors. Broader study findings: Serostatus for CMV was the only available immune exposure information. An analysis done earlier found most TCR beta V segments productive about 87% or about 30% of the time.

The PCR made use of 60 Vbeta and 13 Jbeta primers. Profiled with immunoSEQ multiplex PCR; TCRdb holds only in-frame clones, not every one. The sample lists over 100,000 clones; 79% were seen once. This CDR3 has 15 amino acids. V was shortened by 1 base and J by 6 bases, with 15 bases between the two germline ends. Per germline, CDR1 SEHNR and CDR2 FQNEAQ (reference sequence). Regarding this clone: Its antigen is as yet unknown.

Healthy people donating bone marrow made up the donors. V gene TRBV7-9 combines with J gene TRBJ1-1; D unresolved. The specimen was PBMCs. The receptor comes from a woman under 30 in good health and CMV-seropositive. The chain's CDR3 is CASSLGSNGAAEAFF. CDR3 in DNA: TGTGCCAGCAGCTTAGGAAGCAACGGAGCCGCTGAAGCTTTCTTT.